The rows below give T cell receptor beta chains drawn from one sample of a study of blood T cell repertoires in COVID-19. Produced via immunoSEQ multiplex PCR; TCRdb's table is partial and in-frame only. Of more than 250,000 clones in the sample, 90% were seen once. The sequenced material came from PBMCs or T cells enriched from blood (not recorded which). These receptors were obtained from a woman younger than 35 with acute COVID-19. The conserved cysteine and the conserved F or W are not part of the CDR3 here.

>TRBJ2-4|TRBV6-5
ASSLRTGSIQY
>TRBJ1-3|TRBV7-9
ASSLGASIGNTIY
>TRBJ2-6|TRBV19
ASSILGRGAGRDSGANVLT
>TRBJ2-1|TRBV15
ATTSSGRSSYNEQF
>TRBJ2-1|TRBV2
ASSKDQVSDEQF
>TRBJ1-5|TRBV28
ASSLRGTGESNQPQH
>TRBJ2-1|TRBV4-1
ASSQVAGGGYNEQF
>TRBJ2-7|TRBV10-1
ASSGLAGGSGEQY
>TRBJ2-2|TRBV11-2
ASSLIAGGAAGELF
>TRBJ2-7|TRBV5-1
ASSLETSGGPLLAEQY
>TRBJ2-1|TRBV30
AWSVNSGAYNEQF
>TRBJ2-2|TRBV4-3
ASSQGAHTGELF
>TRBJ2-7|TRBV18
ASSPPEDRNSYEQY
>TRBJ2-6|TRBV5-1
ASSIQGAGANVLT
>TRBJ2-1|TRBV2
ASTRAGVYNEQF
>TRBJ2-5|TRBV7-9
ASSLLAGVETQY
>TRBJ1-4|TRBV27
ASSLGQGPSNEKLF
>TRBJ1-3|TRBV11-2
ASSGTRGSGNTIY
>TRBJ1-2|TRBV29-1
SVGGGLSSYGYT
>TRBJ2-1|TRBV29-1
SVEGQLNEQF
>TRBJ2-7|TRBV5-1
ASSLLRGAYEQY
>TRBJ1-6|TRBV4-1
ASRQPGQGTNNSPLH
>TRBJ2-2|TRBV9
ASSQHLLATNTGELF